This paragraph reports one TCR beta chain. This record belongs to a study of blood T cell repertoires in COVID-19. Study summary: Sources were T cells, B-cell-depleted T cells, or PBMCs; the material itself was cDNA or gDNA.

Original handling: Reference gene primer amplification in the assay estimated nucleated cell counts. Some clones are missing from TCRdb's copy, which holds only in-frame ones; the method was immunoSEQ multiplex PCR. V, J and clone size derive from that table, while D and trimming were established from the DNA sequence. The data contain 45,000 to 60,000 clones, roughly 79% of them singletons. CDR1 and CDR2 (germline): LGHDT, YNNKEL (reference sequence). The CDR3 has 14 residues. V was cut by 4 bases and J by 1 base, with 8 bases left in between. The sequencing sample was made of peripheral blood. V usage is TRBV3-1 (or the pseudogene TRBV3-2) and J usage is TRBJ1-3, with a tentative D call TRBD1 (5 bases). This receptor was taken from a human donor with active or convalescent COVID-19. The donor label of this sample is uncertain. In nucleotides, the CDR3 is TGTGCCAGCAGCCCCCAGGGATCTGGAAACACCATATATTTT. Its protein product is CASSPQGSGNTIYF.